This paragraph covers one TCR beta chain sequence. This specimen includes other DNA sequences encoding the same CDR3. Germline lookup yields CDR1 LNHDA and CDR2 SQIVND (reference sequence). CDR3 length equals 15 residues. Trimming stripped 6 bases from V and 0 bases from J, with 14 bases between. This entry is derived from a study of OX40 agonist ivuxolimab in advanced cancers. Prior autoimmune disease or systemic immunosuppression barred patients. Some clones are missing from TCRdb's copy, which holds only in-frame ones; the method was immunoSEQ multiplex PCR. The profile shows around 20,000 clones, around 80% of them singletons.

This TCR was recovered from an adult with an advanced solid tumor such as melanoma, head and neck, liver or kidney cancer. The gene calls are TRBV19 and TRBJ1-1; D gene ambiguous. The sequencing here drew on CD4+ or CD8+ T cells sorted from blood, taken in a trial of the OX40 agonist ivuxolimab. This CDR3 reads CASSPIEGMNTEAFF. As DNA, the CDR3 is TGTGCCAGTAGCCCCATAGAAGGGATGAACACTGAAGCTTTCTTT.